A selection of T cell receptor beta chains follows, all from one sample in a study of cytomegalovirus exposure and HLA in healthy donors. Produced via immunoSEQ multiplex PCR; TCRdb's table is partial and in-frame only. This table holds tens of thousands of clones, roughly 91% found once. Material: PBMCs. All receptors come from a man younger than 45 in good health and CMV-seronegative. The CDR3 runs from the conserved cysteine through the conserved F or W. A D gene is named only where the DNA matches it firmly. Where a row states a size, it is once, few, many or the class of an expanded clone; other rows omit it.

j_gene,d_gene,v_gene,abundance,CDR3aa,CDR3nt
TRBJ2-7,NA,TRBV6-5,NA,CASSYGGERDLEEQYF,TGTGCCAGCAGTTACGGCGGAGAAAGAGATTTAGAGGAGCAGTACTTC
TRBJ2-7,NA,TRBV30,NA,CAWSTPQRREQYF,TGTGCCTGGAGTACCCCCCAGAGGCGTGAGCAGTACTTC
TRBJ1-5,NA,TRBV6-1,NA,CASSRARRDQPQHF,TGTGCCAGCTCGCGGGCCAGGCGGGATCAGCCCCAGCATTTT
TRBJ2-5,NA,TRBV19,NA,CASSPGKLGYQETQYF,TGTGCCAGTAGTCCAGGAAAGTTGGGCTACCAAGAGACCCAGTACTTC
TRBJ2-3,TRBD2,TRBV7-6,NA,CASGGTTDTQYF,TGTGCCTCGGGGGGGACCACAGATACGCAGTATTTT
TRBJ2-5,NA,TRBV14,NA,CASSHVETQYF,TGTGCCAGCAGCCACGTAGAGACCCAGTACTTC
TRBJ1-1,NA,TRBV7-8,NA,CASSLPSVNTEAFF,TGTGCCAGCAGCTTACCTTCAGTGAACACTGAAGCTTTCTTT
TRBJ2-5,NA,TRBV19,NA,CASSIGQGQETQYF,TGTGCCAGTAGTATAGGCCAGGGTCAAGAGACCCAGTACTTC
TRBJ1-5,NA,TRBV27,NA,CASSTGGGQPQHF,TGTGCCAGCAGTACGGGGGGGGGTCAGCCCCAGCATTTT
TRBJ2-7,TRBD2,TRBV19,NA,CASSPGRGTYEQYF,TGTGCCAGTAGTCCCGGGAGGGGGACCTACGAGCAGTACTTC
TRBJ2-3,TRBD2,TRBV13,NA,CASRGTISDTQYF,TGTGCCAGCAGGGGGACTATAAGCGATACGCAGTATTTT
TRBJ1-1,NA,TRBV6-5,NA,CASKTGTEAFF,TGTGCCAGCAAGACGGGTACTGAAGCTTTCTTT
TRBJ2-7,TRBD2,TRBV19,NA,CATYGGGSPYEQYF,TGTGCCACATATGGCGGGGGGAGCCCGTACGAGCAGTACTTC
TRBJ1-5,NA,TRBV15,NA,CATSRGWDTLAQPQHF,TGTGCCACCAGCAGAGGTTGGGACACCTTGGCTCAGCCCCAGCATTTT
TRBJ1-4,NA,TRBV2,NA,CASSGTPATNEKLFF,TGTGCCAGCAGTGGGACACCTGCAACTAATGAAAAACTGTTTTTT
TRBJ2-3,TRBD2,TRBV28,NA,CASSPRSGRGADTQYF,TGTGCCAGCAGCCCCCGGAGCGGGAGGGGGGCAGATACGCAGTATTTT
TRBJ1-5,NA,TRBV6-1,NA,CASTLKQGAVWPQHF,TGTGCCAGCACCCTTAAACAGGGTGCGGTATGGCCCCAGCATTTT
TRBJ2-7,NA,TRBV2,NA,CASRDDSTEQYF,TGTGCCAGCAGGGACGACAGTACGGAGCAGTACTTC
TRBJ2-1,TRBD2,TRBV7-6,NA,CASSPGLARNEQFF,TGTGCCAGCAGCCCGGGACTAGCTCGTAATGAGCAGTTCTTC
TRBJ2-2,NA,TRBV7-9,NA,CASSLLPGGELFF,TGTGCCAGCAGCTTATTACCCGGCGGGGAGCTGTTTTTT
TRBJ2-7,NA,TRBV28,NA,CASSHTLNYEQYF,TGTGCCAGCAGTCATACTCTAAATTACGAGCAGTACTTC
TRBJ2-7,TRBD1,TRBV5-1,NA,CASSLGLQGKYEQYF,TGCGCCAGCAGCTTGGGTTTACAGGGGAAATACGAGCAGTACTTC
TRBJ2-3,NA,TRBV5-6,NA,CASSLGRDALDTQYF,TGTGCCAGCAGCTTGGGGCGGGATGCGTTAGATACGCAGTATTTT
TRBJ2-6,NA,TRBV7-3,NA,CASSEGQVSGANVLTF,TGTGCCAGCAGCGAAGGACAAGTCTCTGGGGCCAACGTCCTGACTTTC
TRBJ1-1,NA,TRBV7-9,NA,CASSFETGLDTEAFF,TGTGCCAGCAGCTTTGAGACCGGGTTGGACACTGAAGCTTTCTTT
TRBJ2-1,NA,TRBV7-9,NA,CASSPNRVGQGSYEQFF,TGTGCCAGCAGCCCGAACCGGGTTGGCCAGGGGAGCTATGAGCAGTTCTTC
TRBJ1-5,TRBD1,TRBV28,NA,CASRTGQGAWGNQPQHF,TGTGCCAGCAGAACCGGACAGGGGGCTTGGGGCAATCAGCCCCAGCATTTT
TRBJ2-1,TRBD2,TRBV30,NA,CAWSSYKTSGEQFF,TGTGCCTGGAGTTCCTACAAAACTAGCGGTGAGCAGTTCTTC
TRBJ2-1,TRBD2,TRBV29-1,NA,CSVEGGGVEQFF,TGCAGCGTTGAGGGGGGAGGGGTTGAGCAGTTCTTC
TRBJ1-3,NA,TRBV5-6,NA,CASSLQGLSGNTIYF,TGTGCCAGCAGCTTGCAAGGACTCTCTGGAAACACCATATATTTT
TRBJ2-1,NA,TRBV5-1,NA,CASSFLLQGTYNEQFF,TGCGCCAGCAGCTTCCTTCTACAGGGTACCTACAATGAGCAGTTCTTC
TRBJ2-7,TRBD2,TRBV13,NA,CASSLPGGTYEQYF,TGTGCCAGCAGCTTGCCGGGAGGAACCTACGAGCAGTACTTC
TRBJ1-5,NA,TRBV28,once,CASRGRLGQPQHF,TGTGCCAGCAGGGGCAGGTTGGGTCAGCCCCAGCATTTT